This T cell receptor (beta chain) emerged from a study of CD4 T cells in relation to SARS-CoV-2 and coronaviruses. The unexposed donors gave CD4+ T cells in about 2011-2019, prior to COVID-19. The CDR3 sequence is 14 residues long. V was trimmed by 7 bases and J by 4 bases, leaving 14 bases between them. Germline assignment: CDR1 MNHEY and CDR2 SVGAGI. Profiled with immunoSEQ multiplex PCR; TCRdb holds only in-frame clones, not every one. The repertoire holds some 68,000 clones, with 80% to 95% as singletons. The chain employs TRBV6-5 and TRBJ2-1; either TRBD1 or TRBD2 may fit D (5 bases each). This clonotype was sampled from a human donor in good health. The sample taken for sequencing was naive CD4+ T cells from PBMCs. The subset here: naive CD4+ T cells isolated by negative enrichment. The CDR3 bases are TGTGCCAGCATCCCGGGCTGGGGGTACAATGAGCAGTTCTTC. This gives the protein CASIPGWGYNEQFF.